This T cell receptor beta chain was recovered during a study of shared clonotypes between healthy human individuals. Background on the study: Per donor, CD8 memory used one plate, CD8 naive used two, CD4 memory used three and CD4 naive used three.

Naive CD8 populations comprised CD45RO-negative cells positively selected for CCR7, excluding terminally differentiated effector memory CD45RA+ cells. Study results and limitations: A handful of donors showed sharing of approximately 5% of naive CD4 clonotypes.

The protocol was immunoSEQ multiplex PCR, while the TCRdb copy is restricted to in-frame clones and leaves out a portion. This table has approximately 2,200,000 clones, more than 85% appearing once. With 3 bases clipped from V and 3 bases from J, the junction kept 1 base outside the gene matches. Germline loops: CDR1 MNHEY, CDR2 SMNVEV (reference sequence). CDR3 size: 14 residues. This clone was observed a few times. Antigen unknown. This sample includes further DNA sequences coding for the same CDR3. Sample: naive CD8+ T cells from PBMCs. The TCR comes from a man younger than 35 in good health. Some clones in this sample may be carry-over from other donors' samples. The chain uses TRBV27 and TRBJ2-3; 9 bases match TRBD1. DNA for the CDR3: TGTGCCAGCAGTTTCGGGACAGGGACAGATACGCAGTATTTT. Translated, it gives CASSFGTGTDTQYF.